The sequence of this T cell receptor (beta chain) was determined in a study of blood T cells in healthy people across ages. Worth noting for this clonotype: Its antigen remains unknown.

The CDR3 is made up of 16 amino acids. Losses at the gene ends were 4 bases for V and 7 bases for J; bases not matched to a gene: 11. The germline gives CDR1 MNHNY, CDR2 SVGAGI (reference sequence). Every donor provided 9.5 to 10 milliliters of peripheral blood. Total RNA, at least 5.5 micrograms per sample, was extracted from PBMCs. Study outcomes and limitations: Diversity was higher, and naive CD4+ cells more numerous, in long-lived donors than in aged donors.

Next came a second PCR, run for roughly 7 to 12 cycles, which used a sample-barcoded 5' primer along with a J-beta primer mix. The template-switch adaptor, which had 12 random nucleotides, put a tag on each cDNA molecule. A single record per CDR3 protein comes from TCRdb applying MiXCR to the 5' RACE reads. The sample comprises 1.5 million to 2 million distinct CDR3 sequences, 28% of which are singletons, and about 7.7% rests with the top ten. This receptor was identified in a woman aged 25 to 39 in good health. Sequencing used blood. The V and J genes are TRBV6-6 and TRBJ2-2, with 8 bases matching TRBD2. The CDR3 spells CASSFNGGASVGELFF. The CDR3 region has the DNA TGTGCCAGCAGTTTCAACGGGGGGGCAAGTGTCGGGGAGCTGTTTTTT.